This T cell receptor beta chain was recorded in a study of T-cell reconstitution after alpha-beta-depleted transplantation in children. Germline trimming cut 4 bases from V and 6 bases from J; bases unmatched to any gene: 12. Germline assignment: CDR1 SGDLS and CDR2 YYNGEE. The CDR3 loop spans 15 amino acids. Unique molecular identifiers were used to barcode this TCRbeta library. TCRdb passed the PCR reads through MiXCR, listing each CDR3 protein once. The sample gives a few hundred thousand distinct CDR3 sequences, about 18% of which show up once; over 3% is in the top ten. This clonotype was detected a few times.

The J gene is TRBJ2-7, the V gene TRBV9; 8 nucleotides align to TRBD2. The receptor was derived from a human donor who donated a stem cell graft to a child with acute lymphoblastic leukemia. The sequences come from PBMCs from the stem cell graft donor, collected from the stem cell graft. The CDR3 sequence is CASSPLSLTSAEQYF. The CDR3 DNA reads TGTGCCAGCAGCCCCCTCTCACTGACTAGCGCCGAGCAGTACTTC.